The TCR beta chain described here comes from a study of blood T cells in healthy people across ages. V dropped 6 bases and J dropped 1 base, with 10 bases sitting between them. The CDR3 runs 13 residues. Germline V CDR1 and CDR2: KGHSH, LQKENI. Those donating, healthy Caucasian individuals from Russia, were aged roughly 6 to 90. Total RNA extraction produced at least 6 micrograms (per sample) for the study. Comments on this clonotype: Its target is unknown.

A second roughly 6 to 12 cycle PCR used barcoded and J-beta primers. TCRdb processed the 5' RACE reads anew with MiXCR; each CDR3 protein has one entry. Of under 750,000 distinct CDR3 sequences in the sample, about 45% were seen once. Study results and limitations: It was held that the diversity estimates obtained from one million T cells were underestimates. The fall in TCR beta diversity per million T cells was roughly linear with age.

Sequenced material: blood. The sequence came from an elderly man in good health. The chain employs TRBV18 and TRBJ2-7; D is possibly TRBD2 (6 bases). CDR3 bases: TGTGCCAGCTCGCGGGACCAGTCCTACGAGCAGTACTTC. It codes for CASSRDQSYEQYF.